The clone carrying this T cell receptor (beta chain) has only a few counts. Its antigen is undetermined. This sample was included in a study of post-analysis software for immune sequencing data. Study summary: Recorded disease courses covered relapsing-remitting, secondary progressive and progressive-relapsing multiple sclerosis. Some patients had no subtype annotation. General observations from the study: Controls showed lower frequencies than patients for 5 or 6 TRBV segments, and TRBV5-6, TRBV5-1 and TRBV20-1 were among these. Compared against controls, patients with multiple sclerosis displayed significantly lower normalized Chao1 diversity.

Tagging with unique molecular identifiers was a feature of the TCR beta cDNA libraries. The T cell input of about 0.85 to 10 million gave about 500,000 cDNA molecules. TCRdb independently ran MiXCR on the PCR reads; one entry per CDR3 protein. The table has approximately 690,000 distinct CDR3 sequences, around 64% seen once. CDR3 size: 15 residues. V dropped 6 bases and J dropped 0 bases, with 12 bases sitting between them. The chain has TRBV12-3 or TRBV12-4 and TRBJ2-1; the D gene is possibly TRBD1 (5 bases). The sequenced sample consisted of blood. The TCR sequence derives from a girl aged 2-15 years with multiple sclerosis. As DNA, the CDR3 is TGTGCCAGCAGCCCTCACAGGAGCTCCTACAATGAGCAGTTCTTC. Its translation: CASSPHRSSYNEQFF.